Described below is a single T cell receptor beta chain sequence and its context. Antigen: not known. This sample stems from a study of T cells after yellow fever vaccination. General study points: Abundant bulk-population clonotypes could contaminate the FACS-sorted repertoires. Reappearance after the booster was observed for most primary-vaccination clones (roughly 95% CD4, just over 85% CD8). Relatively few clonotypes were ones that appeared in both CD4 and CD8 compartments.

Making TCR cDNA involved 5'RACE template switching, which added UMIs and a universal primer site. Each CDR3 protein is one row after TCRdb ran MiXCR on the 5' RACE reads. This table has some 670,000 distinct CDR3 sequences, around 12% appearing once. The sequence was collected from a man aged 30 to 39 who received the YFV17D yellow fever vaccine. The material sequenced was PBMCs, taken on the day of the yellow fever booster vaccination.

CDR3 sequence reads: CASSPGERETQYF. DNA of the CDR3: TGTGCCAGCTCCCCCGGCGAGAGGGAGACCCAGTACTTC. The chain recombines TRBV18 with TRBJ2-5, with D hard to call. V was shortened by 6 bases and J by 5 bases, with 13 bases between the two germline ends. There are 13 residues in the CDR3. Germline V gene sequence: CDR1 KGHSH, CDR2 LQKENI.